These 25 T cell receptor beta chains originate from one sample sequenced in a study of identical twins. MiXCR, applied by TCRdb to the 5' RACE reads, yields one record per CDR3 protein. Of 230,000 or so distinct CDR3 sequences listed, about 8.5% are singletons. These data also featured in a second study, about yellow fever vaccine responses in identical twins.

Specimen: CD8+ T cells sorted from blood. These receptors were obtained from a woman in her late teens or twenties in good health.

This clonotype was counted only a few times. The chain recombines TRBV7-8 with TRBJ2-7; 9 nucleotides line up with TRBD1. With 3 bases clipped from V and 5 bases from J, the junction kept 2 bases outside the gene matches. CDR1 is SGHVS, CDR2 FQNEAQ, per germline. The CDR3 is 13 amino acids. The CDR3 region is CASSLDRGHEQYF. In DNA form, the CDR3 reads TGTGCCAGCAGCTTGGACAGGGGCCACGAGCAGTACTTC.

This sequence joins TRBV27 and TRBJ2-1; D is uncertain. The germline gives CDR1 MNHEY, CDR2 SMNVEV (reference sequence). The CDR3 runs 13 residues. V was pared by 0 bases and J by 8 bases, with 8 bases between. CDR3 DNA sequence: TGTGCCAGCAGTTTATCAAAGAGTCATGAGCAGTTCTTC. Protein sequence: CASSLSKSHEQFF.

This clonotype was counted between two and nine times. The V call is TRBV2, the J call TRBJ2-7; TRBD1 agrees at 9 bases. The V and J ends lost 6 bases and 0 bases, in that order; junction bases with no gene match: 6. From germline, CDR1 is SNHLY and CDR2 FYNNEI. The CDR3 loop spans 15 amino acids. The CDR3 DNA reads TGTGCCAGCAGGGGGACAGGGCCGCGCTCCTACGAGCAGTACTTC. It yields the protein CASRGTGPRSYEQYF.

The rearrangement joins TRBV20-1 to TRBJ2-6; D possibly corresponds to TRBD1 (5 bases). The V end was cut by 5 bases, the J end by 2 bases, with 10 bases between. The germline CDR1 and CDR2 sequences are DFQATT and SNEGSKA (reference sequence). This CDR3 is built from 14 residues. CDR3 amino acids: CSARPGTGANVLTF. Written as DNA, the CDR3 is TGCAGTGCTCGTCCAGGGACTGGGGCCAACGTCCTGACTTTC.

V and J are TRBV28 and TRBJ2-7, with 7 bases lining up with TRBD1. Trimming at V came to 10 bases and at J to 6 bases, leaving 12 bases not matched to a gene. CDR1 and CDR2 (germline): MDHEN, SYDVKM. This CDR3 region has 13 residues. CDR3 in DNA: TGTGCCACCCTAGACAGGGTTGAAGTCGAGCAGTACTTC. Protein sequence: CATLDRVEVEQYF.

This clonotype showed up many times. The rearrangement links TRBV7-2 to TRBJ2-7; tentatively, D is TRBD1 (6 bases). Germline V gene data show CDR1 as SGHTA and CDR2 as FQGNSA. The CDR3 is made up of 13 amino acids. Deletions cut 2 bases from V and 7 bases from J, with 12 bases between. CDR3 in DNA: TGTGCCAGCAGCTTACAGGGGAGTTGGGAGCAGTACTTC. This codes for CASSLQGSWEQYF.

The chain employs TRBV6-2 or TRBV6-3 and TRBJ2-1, with 12 bases lining up with TRBD2. J gave up 7 bases and V 7 bases, and 8 bases lay outside the gene matches. Germline V gene lookup returns CDR1 MNHEY and CDR2 SVGEGT. The CDR3 covers 15 residues. CDR3 coding DNA: TGTGCCAGCAACCCTCTAGCGGGAGGGCCGAATGAGCAGTTCTTC. Amino acid sequence: CASNPLAGGPNEQFF.

This clonotype was detected only a few times. The V gene is TRBV12-3 or TRBV12-4, the J gene TRBJ2-5; 8 positions match TRBD2. CDR3 length equals 13 residues. J was trimmed by 4 bases and V by 6 bases; bases with no gene match: 4. The CDR3 loop reads CASSSGGRETQYF. CDR3 DNA sequence: TGTGCCAGCAGCTCGGGGGGGCGAGAGACCCAGTACTTC.

J is TRBJ2-5 and V is TRBV7-2; no definite D call. The V gene's germline CDR1 is SGHTA and CDR2 FQGNSA. The CDR3 is made up of 15 amino acids. The V end lost 6 bases, the J end lost 0 bases, and 14 bases lay between the germline ends. The CDR3 DNA is TGTGCCAGCAGACCGTCAGGCCTGTACCAAGAGACCCAGTACTTC. As protein: CASRPSGLYQETQYF.

The sample holds a few counts of this clonotype. The V call is TRBV6-4, the J call TRBJ1-1, with D perhaps matching TRBD1 (5 bases). Germline V gene sequence: CDR1 MRHNA, CDR2 SNTAGT. Trimming left V 6 bases short and J 4 bases short, with 15 bases between. The CDR3 covers 14 residues. CDR3 in amino acids: CASSSSGEGTEAFF. The CDR3 coding sequence is TGTGCCAGCAGCTCTTCGGGGGAAGGCACTGAAGCTTTCTTT.

This clonotype was observed a few times. The chain combines TRBV28 with TRBJ2-3; 9 bases line up with TRBD2. The J segment lost 1 base and the V segment lost 8 bases, leaving 10 bases of the junction unmatched. Looked up from germline, CDR1 is MDHEN and CDR2 is SYDVKM. The CDR3 is made up of 16 amino acids. CDR3 DNA sequence: TGTGCCAGCCCCATGTGGGCGGGAGGGGGCACAGATACGCAGTATTTT. This gives the protein CASPMWAGGGTDTQYF.

The chain joins TRBV4-3 to TRBJ2-1, with 13 bases matching TRBD2. V lost 0 bases to trimming and J lost 10 bases; unmatched junction nucleotides: 6. Germline values: CDR1 LGHNA, CDR2 YSLEER. The CDR3 consists of 16 residues. The CDR3 region is CASSQDLGTSGKEQFF. In DNA form, the CDR3 reads TGCGCCAGCAGCCAAGATCTGGGGACTAGCGGGAAAGAGCAGTTCTTC.

This clonotype was counted at least ten times. The rearrangement uses TRBV4-1 and TRBJ2-1; D ambiguous. The CDR3 contains 14 residues. V shed 0 bases and J shed 4 bases, with 7 bases lying between them. Germline V lookup: CDR1 MGHRA, CDR2 YSYEKL. CDR3 bases: TGCGCCAGCAGCCAAGAAGTGCGATACAATGAGCAGTTCTTC. It encodes CASSQEVRYNEQFF.

This clonotype was seen a few times. The chain links TRBV5-6 to TRBJ2-2, with unresolved D. V lost 0 bases to trimming and J lost 5 bases, with 14 bases between them. The CDR3 sequence is 16 residues long. CDR1 SGHDT and CDR2 YYEEEE come from the germline V gene. The CDR3 loop is CASSLVWLESTGELFF. As DNA, the CDR3 is TGTGCCAGCAGCTTGGTGTGGCTAGAATCGACCGGGGAGCTGTTTTTT.

Many counts were recorded for this clonotype. This chain connects TRBV7-9 to TRBJ2-1, with unresolved D. The V end lost 3 bases, the J end lost 1 base, and 7 bases lay between the germline ends. From germline, CDR1 is SEHNR and CDR2 FQNEAQ (reference sequence). The CDR3 is made up of 14 amino acids. CDR3 region: CASSLAGSYNEQFF. CDR3 bases: TGTGCCAGCAGCTTGGCCGGGTCCTACAATGAGCAGTTCTTC.

This clonotype was found many times. The chain combines TRBV7-9 with TRBJ2-1; no clear D. The CDR3 has 13 amino acids. Germline loops: CDR1 SEHNR, CDR2 FQNEAQ (reference sequence). The V end was cut by 3 bases, the J end by 10 bases, with 13 bases between. The CDR3, as DNA: TGTGCCAGCAGCTTGGAGCCTTCCCGCGAGCAGTTCTTC. Residues: CASSLEPSREQFF.

Many counts were recorded for this clonotype. V usage is TRBV9 and J usage is TRBJ2-1, with D hard to call. V was trimmed by 2 bases and J by 5 bases, leaving 5 bases between them. The germline gives CDR1 SGDLS, CDR2 YYNGEE. This CDR3 region has 12 residues. CDR3 DNA: TGTGCCAGCAGCGTTGGGGACAATGAGCAGTTCTTC. It translates to CASSVGDNEQFF.

The chain uses TRBV7-8 and TRBJ1-1; 9 nucleotides agree with TRBD1. CDR1 SGHVS and CDR2 FQNEAQ come from the germline V gene. With V trimmed by 10 bases and J by 4 bases, 10 bases remained unmatched. The CDR3 is made up of 14 amino acids. DNA for the CDR3: TGTGCCACCCGTCCCCGGGACAGGGCCACTGAAGCTTTCTTT. Translated, it gives CATRPRDRATEAFF.

This clonotype was counted many times. This chain connects TRBV7-2 to TRBJ2-2; TRBD2 matches 8 bases. V trimming: 6 bases; J trimming: 5 bases; junction bases outside the gene matches: 8. The CDR3 totals 15 residues. CDR1 is SGHTA, CDR2 FQGNSA, per germline. The CDR3 DNA follows: TGTGCCAGCAGATATTACGGACTAGCAACCGGGGAGCTGTTTTTT. Translated, it gives CASRYYGLATGELFF.

In its sample, this clonotype was seen a few times. The chain links TRBV12-3 or TRBV12-4 to TRBJ2-7; 9 positions agree with TRBD1. This CDR3 is built from 14 residues. Unmatched junction bases numbered 4, after V lost 6 bases and J lost 1 base. The CDR3 here is CASSETGGSYEQYF. CDR3 nucleotide sequence: TGTGCCAGCAGCGAGACAGGGGGGTCCTACGAGCAGTACTTC.

This clonotype has more than one count but fewer than ten. This rearrangement joins TRBV28 to TRBJ1-5, with unresolved D. This CDR3 is 15 amino acids long. V was clipped by 7 bases and J by 0 bases, with 13 bases between them. Germline assignment: CDR1 MDHEN and CDR2 SYDVKM. The DNA for the CDR3 is TGTGCCAGCACCAAAAACGGGGATAGCAATCAGCCCCAGCATTTT. Protein product: CASTKNGDSNQPQHF.

This clonotype was found many times. V and J are TRBV12-3 or TRBV12-4 and TRBJ2-5, with D possibly matching TRBD1 (6 bases). This CDR3 is built from 14 residues. The germline V and J ends were trimmed by 5 bases and 1 base, with 11 bases remaining between them. The CDR3 here is CASSLPDSQETQYF. CDR3 DNA: TGTGCCAGCAGTCTGCCGGACAGCCAAGAGACCCAGTACTTC.

This clonotype appeared many times. J is TRBJ1-1 and V is TRBV29-1; D not certain. The CDR3 loop spans 11 amino acids. Between the trimmed V and J ends, which lost 6 bases and 5 bases, there was a span of 10 bases. Germline V gene sequence: CDR1 SQVTM, CDR2 ANQGSEA. The CDR3 DNA reads TGCAGCGTCTCGGGGTTGACTGAAGCTTTCTTT. It encodes CSVSGLTEAFF.

This clonotype turned up a few times. The genes are TRBV29-1 and TRBJ2-5, with D maybe TRBD1 (5 bases). CDR1 is SQVTM, CDR2 ANQGSEA, per germline. With 1 base removed from V and 5 bases from J, the gap between germline ends came to 14 bases. The CDR3 spans 14 residues. CDR3 nucleotide sequence: TGCAGCGTTGAAGGGCGGCAGGGAAGGGAGACCCAGTACTTC. Translated, it gives CSVEGRQGRETQYF.

This clonotype has at least ten counts. V gene TRBV7-2 combines with J gene TRBJ2-3, with 9 bases aligning to TRBD2. CDR1 and CDR2 (germline): SGHTA, FQGNSA. Trimming took 1 base from V and 2 from J; bases not matched to a gene: 4. This CDR3 has 16 residues. Here the CDR3 DNA reads TGTGCCAGCAGCTTAGTACTAGCGGGTCTCACAGATACGCAGTATTTT. It codes for CASSLVLAGLTDTQYF.